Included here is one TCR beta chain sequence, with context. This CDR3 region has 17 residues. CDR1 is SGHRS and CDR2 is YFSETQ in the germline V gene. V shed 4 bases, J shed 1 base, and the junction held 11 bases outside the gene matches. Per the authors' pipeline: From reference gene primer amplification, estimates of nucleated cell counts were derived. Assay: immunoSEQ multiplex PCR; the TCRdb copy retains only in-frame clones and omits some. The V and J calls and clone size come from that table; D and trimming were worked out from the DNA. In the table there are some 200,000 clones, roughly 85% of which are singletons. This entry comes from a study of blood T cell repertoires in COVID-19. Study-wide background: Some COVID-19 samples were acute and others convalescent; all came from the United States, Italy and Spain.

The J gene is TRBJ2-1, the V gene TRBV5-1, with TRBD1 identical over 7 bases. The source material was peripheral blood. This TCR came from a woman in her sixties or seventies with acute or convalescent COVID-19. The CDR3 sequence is CASSPDRERPSYNEQFF. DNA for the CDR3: TGCGCCAGCAGCCCTGACAGGGAGAGGCCGTCCTACAATGAGCAGTTCTTC.